This T cell receptor beta chain originates from a study of T cell responses to AZD1222 COVID-19 vaccine. Trimming stripped 1 base from V and 6 bases from J, with 12 bases between. CDR1 and CDR2 from the germline V gene are SGHTA and FQGNSA. The CDR3 spans 14 residues. Overall study results and limits: A reported finding is that nearly half of spike-specific TCRs target unmutated variant regions. Clonal diversity was possibly underestimated, and white British individuals and females predominated among donors. Repertoires were obtained only post-peak T cell response.

Method: immunoSEQ multiplex PCR; TCRdb's copy keeps in-frame clones and lacks some. Altogether some 31,000 clones are present, 93% being singletons, with the ten largest covering 7.5% to 10%. As to this clone: What it binds is unknown.

This TCR derives from an adult in good health. The chain combines TRBV7-2 with TRBJ1-1; D gene unclear. Here the sequenced sample was peripheral blood, taken on day 0 of AZD1222 vaccination. CDR3 loop: CASSLVHEVPEAFF. The CDR3 DNA reads as TGTGCCAGCAGCTTAGTGCACGAGGTCCCTGAAGCTTTCTTT.